This TCR beta chain was sequenced for a study of T cell responses to AZD1222 COVID-19 vaccine. Germline V gene lookup returns CDR1 MNHEY and CDR2 SVGEGT. Trimming at V came to 5 bases and at J to 0 bases, leaving 7 bases not matched to a gene. The CDR3 is 17 amino acids. TCRdb's table, derived via immunoSEQ multiplex PCR, lists solely in-frame clones and lacks some. The repertoire holds 70,000 to 95,000 clones, with under 90% as singletons. The chain has TRBV6-2 or TRBV6-3 and TRBJ1-5, with TRBD1 matching over 10 bases. The TCR sequence derives from an adult in good health. The sample in question was peripheral blood, obtained on day 0 of MenACWY control vaccination. The CDR3 spells CASSKGTGAFSNQPQHF. The CDR3 DNA sequence: TGTGCCAGCAGTAAAGGGACAGGGGCGTTTAGCAATCAGCCCCAGCATTTT.